This T cell receptor (beta chain) was documented in a study of T-cell reconstitution after alpha-beta-depleted transplantation in children. The V end lost 4 bases, the J end lost 5 bases, and 12 bases lay between the germline ends. Germline assignment: CDR1 ENHRY and CDR2 SYGVKD. CDR3 length equals 14 residues. This clonotype was seen ten or more times. A TCRbeta library incorporating unique molecular identifiers was prepared. TCRdb recomputed calls from the PCR reads with MiXCR, one row per CDR3 protein. The repertoire holds hundreds of thousands of distinct CDR3 sequences, about 9.2% seen once, with around 6% in the top ten.

This sample comprised PBMCs from the stem cell graft donor, obtained from the stem cell graft. This receptor was identified in a human donor who donated a stem cell graft to a child with acute lymphoblastic leukemia. The J gene is TRBJ2-4, the V gene TRBV10-3; the D gene is possibly TRBD1 (5 bases). The CDR3, as DNA: TGTGCCATCAGTGTAGACAGCCGTCAAAACATTCAGTACTTC. Its translation is CAISVDSRQNIQYF.